Included here is one TCR beta chain sequence, with context. The antigen remains unidentified. The data are from a study of cytomegalovirus exposure and HLA in healthy donors. Background on the study: The use of the same platform for the 100 to 150 validation repertoires and the approximately 670 first-cohort repertoires was reported by a later analysis. Overall study findings and caveats: According to reports, the classifier identified cytomegalovirus status with high specificity and sensitivity.

The CDR3 extends over 15 amino acids. Germline CDR1 LGHNA, CDR2 YNFKEQ. The V gene lost 1 base and the J gene lost 0 bases, with 6 bases spanning the gap. Only in-frame clones appear in the TCRdb table, and some are missing; sequencing was by immunoSEQ multiplex PCR. The sample shows fewer than 90,000 clones, over 85% of them seen only once. The receptor was isolated from a woman younger than 30 in good health and CMV-seronegative. The chain combines TRBV4-2 with TRBJ1-4; tentatively, D is TRBD1 (5 bases). Sequencing was carried out using PBMCs. The CDR3 sequence is CASSQGTTTNEKLFF. For the CDR3, the DNA is TGTGCCAGCAGCCAAGGGACAACAACTAATGAAAAACTGTTTTTT.